The rows below give T cell receptor beta chains drawn from one sample of a study of blood T cell repertoires in COVID-19. Sequencing was performed with immunoSEQ multiplex PCR; in TCRdb, only in-frame clones are kept and a portion is missing. This sample carries around 16,000 clones, around four fifths of them seen once, and the ten largest clones take roughly 23%. Sequencing input: peripheral blood. The source is a man aged 80 or over with active or convalescent COVID-19. Both conserved end residues are trimmed from each CDR3.

j_call: TRBJ2-7; v_call: TRBV5-4; cdr3_aa: ASSLRGAHEQY
j_call: TRBJ1-2; v_call: TRBV5-6; cdr3_aa: ASSLTWQANYGYT
j_call: TRBJ2-1; v_call: TRBV12-5; cdr3_aa: ASGSLRVNEQF
j_call: TRBJ1-2; v_call: TRBV2; cdr3_aa: ASSVRGANYGYT
j_call: TRBJ1-1; v_call: TRBV9; cdr3_aa: ASSVGSGTEAF
j_call: TRBJ2-1; v_call: TRBV4-2; cdr3_aa: ASSRVGLAGNNEQF
j_call: TRBJ2-1; v_call: TRBV11-2; cdr3_aa: ASSVPRFEQF
j_call: TRBJ2-5; v_call: TRBV4-1; cdr3_aa: ASSPLWRGGKTQY
j_call: TRBJ2-1; v_call: TRBV5-1; cdr3_aa: ASSLRTSGNEQF
j_call: TRBJ1-5; v_call: TRBV27; cdr3_aa: ASSPTGTGGAGQPQH
j_call: TRBJ1-2; v_call: TRBV5-6; cdr3_aa: ASSPGDRRGQGYT
j_call: TRBJ1-6; v_call: TRBV28; cdr3_aa: ASSLNRVINSPLH
j_call: TRBJ1-2; v_call: TRBV6-1; cdr3_aa: ASSEVRRAGYGYT
j_call: TRBJ2-5; v_call: TRBV29-1; cdr3_aa: SVTDSDETQY
j_call: TRBJ1-2; v_call: TRBV7-2; cdr3_aa: ASSSPGQGSGYT
j_call: TRBJ1-1; v_call: TRBV7-2; cdr3_aa: ASSLGGTGQAF
j_call: TRBJ2-5; v_call: TRBV6-6; cdr3_aa: ASSYQLVTGEETQY
j_call: TRBJ2-6; v_call: TRBV11-2; cdr3_aa: ASSPRRQGANVLT
j_call: TRBJ2-7; v_call: TRBV5-6; cdr3_aa: ASSLAGLSYEQY
j_call: TRBJ2-6; v_call: TRBV6-4; cdr3_aa: ASSKAGTGGAGANVLT
j_call: TRBJ2-7; v_call: TRBV6-1; cdr3_aa: ASSEASTGWASYEQY
j_call: TRBJ2-5; v_call: TRBV2; cdr3_aa: ASSDGAVSSETQY
j_call: TRBJ1-6; v_call: TRBV2; cdr3_aa: ASSESRGSNSPLH
j_call: TRBJ1-4; v_call: TRBV28; cdr3_aa: ASSLSDRESEKLF
j_call: TRBJ1-1; v_call: TRBV6-2/TRBV6-3; cdr3_aa: ASSYYPTGLNTEAF
j_call: TRBJ1-5; v_call: TRBV19; cdr3_aa: ASAPGVSGQPQH
j_call: TRBJ2-7; v_call: TRBV3-1/TRBV3-2; cdr3_aa: ASSLLVSNSLEQY
j_call: TRBJ2-1; v_call: TRBV2; cdr3_aa: ASSERGYNEQF
j_call: TRBJ2-2; v_call: TRBV5-1; cdr3_aa: ASSRQGARAGELF
j_call: TRBJ1-3; v_call: TRBV30; cdr3_aa: AWSPLGRVGNTIY
j_call: TRBJ1-1; v_call: TRBV10-3; cdr3_aa: ATRDRDATEAF
j_call: TRBJ2-7; v_call: TRBV2; cdr3_aa: ASSKQGPLYEQY
j_call: TRBJ2-7; v_call: TRBV7-2; cdr3_aa: AIQMAGGAEQY
j_call: TRBJ2-2; v_call: TRBV3-1/TRBV3-2; cdr3_aa: ASSQASTVPTGELF
j_call: TRBJ1-2; v_call: TRBV30; cdr3_aa: AWRGRRGYGYT
j_call: TRBJ2-7; v_call: TRBV5-5; cdr3_aa: ASKWTSGGSYEQY
j_call: TRBJ2-7; v_call: TRBV6-6; cdr3_aa: ASSYPGQGPGEQY
j_call: TRBJ1-1; v_call: TRBV6-5; cdr3_aa: ASSKDRSPEAF
j_call: TRBJ2-2; v_call: TRBV3-1/TRBV3-2; cdr3_aa: ASSQGGQVLGELF
j_call: TRBJ1-2; v_call: TRBV11-2; cdr3_aa: ASRPLGRTNYGYT
j_call: TRBJ1-2; v_call: TRBV7-9; cdr3_aa: AGVEGNYGYT
j_call: TRBJ1-2; v_call: TRBV2; cdr3_aa: ASSLWDSPYGYT
j_call: TRBJ1-1; v_call: TRBV6-5; cdr3_aa: ASSYSIGQGRKAF
j_call: TRBJ1-1; v_call: TRBV18; cdr3_aa: ASSPPLPGGLNTEAF
j_call: TRBJ2-5; v_call: TRBV29-1; cdr3_aa: SHGLVQETQY
j_call: TRBJ2-1; v_call: TRBV4-2; cdr3_aa: ASSQVGTGPNEQF
j_call: TRBJ2-7; v_call: TRBV3-1/TRBV3-2; cdr3_aa: ASSLTGSAYEQY
j_call: TRBJ1-2; v_call: TRBV12-3/TRBV12-4; cdr3_aa: ASKTGIYGYT